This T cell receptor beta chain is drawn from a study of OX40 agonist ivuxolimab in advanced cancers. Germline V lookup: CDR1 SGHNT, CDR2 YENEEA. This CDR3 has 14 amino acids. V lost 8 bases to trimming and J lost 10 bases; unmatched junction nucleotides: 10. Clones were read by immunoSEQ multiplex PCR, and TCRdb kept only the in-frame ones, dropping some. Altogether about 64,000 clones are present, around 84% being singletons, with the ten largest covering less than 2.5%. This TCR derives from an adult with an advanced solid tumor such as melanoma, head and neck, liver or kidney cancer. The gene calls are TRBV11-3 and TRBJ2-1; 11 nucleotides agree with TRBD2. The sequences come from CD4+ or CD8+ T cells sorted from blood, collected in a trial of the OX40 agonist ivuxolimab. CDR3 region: CASGTSGGIGEQFF. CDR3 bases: TGTGCCAGCGGTACTAGCGGGGGCATCGGAGAGCAGTTCTTC. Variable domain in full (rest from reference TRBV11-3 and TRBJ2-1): EAGVVQSPRYKIIEKKQPVAFWCNPISGHNTLYWYLQNLGQGPELLIRYENEEAVDDSQLPKDRFSAERLKGVDSTLKIQPAELGDSAVYLCASGTSGGIGEQFFGPGTRLTVL.